The clone carrying this TCR beta chain was seen at least ten times. The sample is drawn from a study of CD8 T cells in ankylosing spondylitis. TCRdb re-called the 5' RACE reads through MiXCR, storing one row per CDR3 protein. This sample has 250,000 to 400,000 distinct CDR3 sequences, with 9.5% to 13% found just once. This CDR3 region has 14 residues. CDR1 SQVTM and CDR2 ANQGSEA come from the germline V gene. Trimming took 4 bases from V and 5 from J; bases not matched to a gene: 9. The rearrangement uses TRBV29-1 and TRBJ2-5; TRBD1 aligns across 8 bases. The sequence came from a female donor with ankylosing spondylitis or in good health (not recorded which). Specimen: blood, either unsorted or a sorted T cell fraction (not recorded which). CDR3 coding DNA: TGCAGCGTTGGGTTCGGGACAGGTGGCGAGACCCAGTACTTC. Its protein product is CSVGFGTGGETQYF.